This entry features one T cell receptor beta chain sequence. Its antigen is as yet unknown. CDR1 and CDR2 (germline): MDHEN, SYDVKM. The CDR3 has 13 amino acids. Trimming pared 8 bases from V and 5 bases from J, leaving 15 bases between. The table came from immunoSEQ multiplex PCR; TCRdb's copy has only in-frame clones and leaves some out. The top ten clones hold 0.83% of a sample with 65,000 to 85,000 clones, roughly 85% of them seen once. These data are taken from a study of OX40 agonist ivuxolimab in advanced cancers. About the research overall: Patients were treated with intravenous ivuxolimab, dosed at 0.01 to 10 mg/kg and infused every 2 weeks. General study points: Relatively little clonal expansion, among the lowest observed, appeared in partial responders at 0.1-3.0 mg/kg. Relative to CD4+ cells, CD8+ T cells on average had more expanded clones. At doses 0.1 to 3.0 mg/kg, CD4+ and CD8+ clones expanded.

Sequencing used CD4+ or CD8+ T cells sorted from blood, obtained in a trial of the OX40 agonist ivuxolimab. This rearrangement joins TRBV28 to TRBJ1-1, with a tentative D call TRBD1 (6 bases). This clonotype was sampled from an adult with an advanced solid tumor such as melanoma, head and neck, liver or kidney cancer. The CDR3, as DNA: TGTGCCAGCTCTGGGGGGCGCCGGACTGAAGCTTTCTTT. The encoded protein is CASSGGRRTEAFF.